This TCR beta chain is from a study of T cell clones after liver transplantation. Study as a whole: Post-transplant blood was tracked for graft-donor-reactive T cell clones identified in a pre-transplant mixed lymphocyte reaction. Study conclusions and caveats: A larger donor-reactive than third-party decline suggested partial antigen-specific deletion. A significant post-transplant drop in circulating graft-donor-reactive CD4 TCRbeta sequences occurred in most of the 8 subjects.

Worth noting for this clone: What it binds is not known.

The CDR3 runs to 13 residues. Germline CDR1 is ENHRY and CDR2 is SYGVKD. V was cut by 10 bases and J by 6 bases, with 16 bases left in between. Assay: immunoSEQ multiplex PCR; the TCRdb copy retains only in-frame clones and omits some. The repertoire holds 60,000 or so clones, with less than 75% as singletons. Sorting of unstimulated PBMCs yielded separate CD3+CD4+ and CD3+CD8+ fractions. The source of this sequence is a human patient who received a liver transplant. The graft donor may be the source of some T cells. The sequencing used CD4+ T cells from blood, collected at the 22-month timepoint. The chain is built from TRBV10-3 and TRBJ1-5, with D maybe TRBD1 (6 bases). For the CDR3, the DNA is TGTGCCACCCGTGCAGGGGAGGGTCAGCCCCAGCATTTT. Protein sequence: CATRAGEGQPQHF.